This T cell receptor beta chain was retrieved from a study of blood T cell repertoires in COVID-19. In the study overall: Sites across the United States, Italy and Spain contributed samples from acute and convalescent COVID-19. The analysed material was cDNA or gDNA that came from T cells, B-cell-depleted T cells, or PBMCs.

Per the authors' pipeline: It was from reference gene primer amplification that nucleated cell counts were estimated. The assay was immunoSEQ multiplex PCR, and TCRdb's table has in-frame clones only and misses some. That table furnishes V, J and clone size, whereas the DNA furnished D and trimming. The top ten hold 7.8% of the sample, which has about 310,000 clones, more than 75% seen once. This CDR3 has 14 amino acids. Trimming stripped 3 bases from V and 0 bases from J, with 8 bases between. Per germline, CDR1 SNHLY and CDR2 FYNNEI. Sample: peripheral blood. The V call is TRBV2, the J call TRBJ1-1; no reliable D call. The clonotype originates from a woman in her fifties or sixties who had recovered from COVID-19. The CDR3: CASSDRLVNTEAFF. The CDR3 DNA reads TGTGCCAGCAGTGACAGGTTGGTGAACACTGAAGCTTTCTTT.